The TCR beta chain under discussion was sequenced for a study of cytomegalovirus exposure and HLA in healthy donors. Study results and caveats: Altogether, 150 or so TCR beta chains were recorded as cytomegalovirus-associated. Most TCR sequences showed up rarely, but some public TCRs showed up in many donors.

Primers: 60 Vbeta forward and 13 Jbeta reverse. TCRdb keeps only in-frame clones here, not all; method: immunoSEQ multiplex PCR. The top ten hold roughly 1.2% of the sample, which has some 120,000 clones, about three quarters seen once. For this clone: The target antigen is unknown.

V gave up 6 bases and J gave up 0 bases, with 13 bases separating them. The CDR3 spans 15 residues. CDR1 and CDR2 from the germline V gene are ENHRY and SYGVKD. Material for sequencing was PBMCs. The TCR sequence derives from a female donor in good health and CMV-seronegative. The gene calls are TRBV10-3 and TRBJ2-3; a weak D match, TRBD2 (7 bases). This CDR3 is CAIRKGGGSTDTQYF. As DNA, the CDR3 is TGTGCCATCAGAAAAGGGGGAGGGAGCACAGATACGCAGTATTTT.